The rows below give T cell receptor beta chains drawn from one sample of a study of cytomegalovirus exposure and HLA in healthy donors. Data came from immunoSEQ multiplex PCR; TCRdb stores just in-frame clones and leaves some out. This sample has 35,000 to 40,000 clones; 85% to 95% occur once, and the top ten carry 2.7%. Sequencing used PBMCs. All receptors come from a woman aged 18-29 years in good health and CMV-seronegative. Both conserved end residues are part of each CDR3. The D gene is left open where the match is weak. For some rows the clone size is stated as once, few or many, or as a class when expanded; others skip it.

clone_size,j_call,d_call,v_call,cdr3_aa,cdr3_nt
.,TRBJ2-7,TRBD2,TRBV5-1,CASSLSAGALEQYF,TGCGCCAGCAGCTTATCAGCGGGAGCCCTCGAGCAGTACTTC
once,TRBJ2-3,TRBD1,TRBV7-2,CASSRRDRGFTDTQYF,TGTGCCAGCAGCCGAAGGGACAGGGGGTTCACAGATACGCAGTATTTT
.,TRBJ1-1,.,TRBV7-9,CASSLNREGTEAFF,TGTGCCAGCAGCTTAAACAGGGAGGGCACTGAAGCTTTCTTT
.,TRBJ2-5,.,TRBV7-9,CSSSGQGRGEETQYF,TGTTCCAGCAGCGGTCAGGGAAGAGGCGAAGAGACCCAGTACTTC
.,TRBJ2-1,.,TRBV7-6,CASSLGGRINEQFF,TGTGCCAGCAGCTTAGGTGGGAGAATCAATGAGCAGTTCTTC
.,TRBJ2-3,TRBD2,TRBV6-6,CATRAGVSADTQYF,TGTGCCACTAGAGCGGGAGTGTCTGCAGATACGCAGTATTTT
.,TRBJ2-7,.,TRBV27,CASSFGGVYEQYF,TGTGCCAGCAGTTTCGGAGGGGTCTACGAGCAGTACTTC
.,TRBJ2-7,.,TRBV4-3,CASSQGPLASYEQYF,TGCGCCAGCAGCCAAGGCCCCCTAGCTTCCTACGAGCAGTACTTC
once,TRBJ1-1,.,TRBV7-2,CASSLAGQGTEAFF,TGTGCCAGCAGCTTAGCAGGGCAGGGGACTGAAGCTTTCTTT
.,TRBJ1-2,.,TRBV4-3,CASSQDGLQAYGYTF,TGCGCCAGCAGCCAAGATGGATTACAGGCTTATGGCTACACCTTC
few,TRBJ2-1,.,TRBV19,CASSSSRQGGYLAGGTFF,TGTGCCAGTAGTTCTTCCCGACAGGGGGGATATCTGGCGGGAGGGACGTTCTTC
.,TRBJ2-2,.,TRBV4-3,CASSQDFFVSAGELFF,TGCGCCAGCAGCCAAGATTTTTTCGTCTCCGCCGGGGAGCTGTTTTTT
.,TRBJ2-7,.,TRBV28,CASSSSTGPSNPRPYEQYF,TGTGCCAGCAGTTCGTCGACAGGTCCCTCGAATCCGCGACCTTACGAGCAGTACTTC
.,TRBJ2-5,TRBD2,TRBV7-2,CASSTISGIQETQYF,TGTGCCAGCAGTACGATTAGCGGGATCCAAGAGACCCAGTACTTC
.,TRBJ2-1,TRBD1,TRBV6-6,CASSPRTGINEQFF,TGTGCCAGCAGTCCGCGGACAGGGATCAATGAGCAGTTCTTC
.,TRBJ2-5,TRBD1,TRBV18,CASSEGTEETQYF,TGTGCCAGCTCCGAGGGGACAGAGGAGACCCAGTACTTC
.,TRBJ1-6,TRBD1,TRBV18,CASSPNVGTGDYNSPLHF,TGTGCCAGCTCACCCAACGTTGGGACAGGGGATTATAATTCACCCCTCCACTTT
.,TRBJ2-5,.,TRBV19,CASSSGGGETQYF,TGTGCCAGTAGTAGCGGTGGGGGGGAGACCCAGTACTTC
.,TRBJ1-1,TRBD1,TRBV29-1,CSAGTGEDTEAFF,TGCAGCGCCGGGACAGGGGAGGACACTGAAGCTTTCTTT
.,TRBJ2-7,.,TRBV14,CASSQARYEQYF,TGTGCCAGCAGCCAAGCTCGTTACGAGCAGTACTTC
.,TRBJ2-2,.,TRBV6-4,CASSEAPDTGELFF,TGTGCCAGCAGTGAAGCCCCGGACACCGGGGAGCTGTTTTTT
.,TRBJ2-7,TRBD2,TRBV2,CASRSPGGGCYEQYF,TGTGCCAGCAGGTCCCCTGGGGGGGGATGCTACGAGCAGTACTTC
once,TRBJ2-7,TRBD2,TRBV7-2,CASSLEFTSGTVEQYF,TGTGCCAGCAGCTTAGAGTTCACTAGCGGGACGGTCGAGCAGTACTTC
.,TRBJ1-1,.,TRBV13,CASSYPTGNTEAFF,TGTGCCAGCAGCTATCCTACGGGGAACACTGAAGCTTTCTTT
.,TRBJ1-1,.,TRBV9,CASSVSTGSEAFF,TGTGCCAGCAGCGTTAGCACAGGTTCTGAAGCTTTCTTT
.,TRBJ1-3,.,TRBV28,CASSVSTGYGNTIYF,TGTGCCAGCAGTGTCTCCACAGGCTACGGAAACACCATATATTTT
.,TRBJ2-3,.,TRBV30,CAWNAGASTDTQYF,TGTGCCTGGAACGCAGGGGCTAGCACAGATACGCAGTATTTT
once,TRBJ2-3,TRBD2,TRBV7-2,CASSSGLAGTDTQYF,TGTGCCAGCAGCTCGGGACTAGCGGGGACAGATACGCAGTATTTT
.,TRBJ2-5,.,TRBV7-8,CASSFRLERETQYF,TGTGCCAGCAGCTTCAGACTAGAGAGGGAGACCCAGTACTTC